The 32 T cell receptor beta chains below were found in one sample sequenced in a study of shared clonotypes between healthy human individuals. Assay: immunoSEQ multiplex PCR; the TCRdb copy retains only in-frame clones and omits some. The profile shows over 400,000 clones, 81% of them singletons. The sequencing sample was made of PBMCs. The receptors originated from a woman aged 40 to 50 in good health. Some clones in this sample may be carry-over from other donors' samples.

V and J are TRBV18 and TRBJ2-7, with 10 bases that match TRBD1. This CDR3 comprises 15 residues. In germline, CDR1 is KGHSH, CDR2 LQKENI. Trimming at V came to 3 bases and at J to 3 bases, leaving 5 bases not matched to a gene. CDR3 nucleotide sequence: TGTGCCAGCTCACCGGGGACAGGGGATTACTACGAGCAGTACTTC. Its protein product is CASSPGTGDYYEQYF.

V and J are TRBV28 and TRBJ2-7; TRBD1 might be the D (7 bases). Germline assignment: CDR1 MDHEN and CDR2 SYDVKM. Trimming left V 6 bases short and J 3 bases short, with 21 bases between. This CDR3 has 16 amino acids. CDR3 region: CASSLQGRRDHYEQYF. In nucleotides, the CDR3 is TGTGCCAGCAGCTTACAGGGGCGGCGGGATCACTACGAGCAGTACTTC.

The chain has TRBV6-5 and TRBJ2-7; D might be TRBD2 (5 bases). There are 15 residues in the CDR3. Germline CDR1 MNHEY, CDR2 SVGAGI. Trimming shortened V by 0 bases and J by 2 bases, and 11 bases separated the two germline ends. The CDR3 DNA reads TGTGCCAGCAGTTACTCTAGCGCCTATACCTACGAGCAGTACTTC. Its protein product is CASSYSSAYTYEQYF.

In the case of this clone: With only one base between it and a far larger clone, this is likely a read error. CDR3 sequence (DNA): TGTGCCAGCAGTTTGGGGACAGGGGGCGCAGTAAGGGGCTACACCTTC. Amino acids: CASSLGTGGAVRGYTF. V and J are TRBV27 and TRBJ1-2, with 12 bases matching TRBD1. Losses at the gene ends were 3 bases for V and 8 bases for J; bases not matched to a gene: 10. The germline CDR1 and CDR2 sequences are MNHEY and SMNVEV (reference sequence). The CDR3 has 16 residues.

A note on this clone: Other DNA variants within this sample encode the same CDR3. V is TRBV28 and J is TRBJ2-7, with D perhaps being TRBD1 or TRBD2 (5 bases each). Trimming removed 3 bases at V and 2 bases at J, with 5 bases between. This CDR3 has 12 amino acids. Germline V gene sequence: CDR1 MDHEN, CDR2 SYDVKM. This CDR3 reads CASSLGAYEQYF. Here the CDR3 DNA reads TGTGCCAGCAGTTTGGGGGCCTACGAGCAGTACTTC.

The table lists this clone with a count of one. It differs at one base from a far larger clone, so likely a read error. In DNA, the CDR3 is TGTACCAGCCGGGGAGCGAACACCGGGGAGCTGTTTTTT. Its protein is CTSRGANTGELFF. V and J are TRBV5-4 and TRBJ2-2; tentative D call: TRBD2 (5 bases). This CDR3 has 13 amino acids. From germline, CDR1 is SGHNT and CDR2 YYREEE (reference sequence).

This clone was detected only a few times. Additional DNA sequences in this sample encode the identical CDR3. The chain joins TRBV9 to TRBJ2-1, with 9 bases lining up with TRBD1. The CDR3 loop spans 16 amino acids. V lost 3 bases to trimming and J lost 10 bases; unmatched junction nucleotides: 14. From germline, CDR1 is SGDLS and CDR2 YYNGEE. The CDR3 DNA reads as TGTGCCAGCAGCGCAAGTTCTACAGGGGGCAGGGGGGAGCAGTTCTTC. Residues: CASSASSTGGRGEQFF.

Points on this clone: Sequence at one end of the junction differs from germline and may be a read error. The chain joins TRBV11-2 to TRBJ2-7; D might be TRBD2 (6 bases). Germline V gene data show CDR1 as SGHAT and CDR2 as FQNNGV. This CDR3 contains 16 residues. The CDR3, as DNA: TGTGCCAGCAGGTTAGTGGGAGGACTGAGGACCTACGAGCAGTACTTC. Its protein product is CASRLVGGLRTYEQYF.

J is TRBJ2-7 and V is TRBV29-1; maybe TRBD2 (6 bases). CDR1 SQVTM and CDR2 ANQGSEA come from the germline V gene. The CDR3 totals 13 residues. V lost 4 bases, J lost 9 bases, and 19 bases lay in between. The CDR3 sequence: CSVGQNSGGWQYF. The CDR3 nucleotides read TGCAGCGTTGGCCAAAACAGTGGGGGGTGGCAGTACTTC.

The chain couples TRBV11-2 to TRBJ1-4; no reliable D call. With 5 bases removed from V and 8 bases from J, the gap between germline ends came to 15 bases. Germline V gene lookup returns CDR1 SGHAT and CDR2 FQNNGV. This CDR3 is 14 amino acids long. CDR3: CASSPGVSDEKLFF. In DNA, the CDR3 is TGTGCCAGCAGCCCTGGCGTGTCGGACGAAAAACTGTTTTTT. The whole variable domain, remainder taken from reference TRBV11-2 and TRBJ1-4, is EAGVAQSPRYKIIEKRQSVAFWCNPISGHATLYWYQQILGQGPKLLIQFQNNGVVDDSQLPKDRFSAERLKGVDSTLKIQPAKLEDSAVYLCASSPGVSDEKLFFGSGTQLSVL.

This chain joins TRBV7-9 and TRBJ2-7, with D perhaps matching TRBD2 (5 bases). CDR1 is SEHNR and CDR2 is FQNEAQ in the germline V gene (reference sequence). V was cut by 5 bases and J by 3 bases, with 14 bases left in between. The CDR3 runs 14 residues. The CDR3 loop is CASSLHGGRYEQYF. The CDR3 DNA sequence: TGTGCCAGCAGCCTTCACGGAGGCCGCTACGAGCAGTACTTC.

Comment on this clone: This is likely an artifact of a read error, given a far larger clone one base away. This rearrangement joins TRBV29-1 to TRBJ1-3; D remains unclear. Looked up from germline, CDR1 is SQVTM and CDR2 is ANQGSEA. The CDR3 sequence is 12 residues long. Trimming pared 2 bases from V and 8 bases from J, leaving 10 bases between. CDR3 in DNA: TGCAGCGTTGAATCCAGCGTGGACACCATATATTTT. It codes for CSVESSVDTIYF.

The chain combines TRBV29-1 with TRBJ2-1; 15 bases are a match to TRBD2. The V segment lost 6 bases and the J segment 6 bases; nucleotides outside the gene matches: 6. The CDR3 runs to 15 residues. Germline assignment: CDR1 SQVTM and CDR2 ANQGSEA. DNA of the CDR3: TGCAGCGTCGGGGGACTAGCGGGGGGCATCAATGAGCAGTTCTTC. It translates to CSVGGLAGGINEQFF.

The chain combines TRBV6-1 with TRBJ1-2; D gene ambiguous. V was clipped by 5 bases and J by 5 bases, with 0 bases between them. CDR1 is MNHNS and CDR2 is SASEGT in the germline V gene. CDR3 length: 9 amino acids. In nucleotides, the CDR3 is TGTGCCAGCAGTTATGGCTACACCTTC. Translating gives CASSYGYTF.

This clone came up a few times. This chain connects TRBV19 to TRBJ1-5; D remains ambiguous. Germline CDR1 LNHDA, CDR2 SQIVND (reference sequence). This CDR3 is built from 14 residues. Deletions cut 7 bases from V and 3 bases from J, with 13 bases between. The CDR3 nucleotides are TGTGCCAGTAACGGCCAGAATTCCAATCAGCCCCAGCATTTT. Translation gives CASNGQNSNQPQHF.

This chain uses TRBV27 with TRBJ2-5, with a weak D call TRBD1 (6 bases). The J call may be incorrect, as the DNA end agrees better with TRBJ2-7. CDR3 length equals 16 residues. Germline lookup yields CDR1 MNHEY and CDR2 SMNVEV (reference sequence). In DNA, the CDR3 is TGTGCCAGCAGTCGATCTGGGACAACGAGCTCCTACGAGCAGTACTTC. This translates into CASSRSGTTSSYEQYF.

V usage is TRBV5-1 and J usage is TRBJ2-3; TRBD2 might be the D (6 bases). The V end lost 1 base, the J end lost 6 bases, and 12 bases lay between the germline ends. The CDR3 extends over 14 amino acids. The germline gives CDR1 SGHRS, CDR2 YFSETQ. The CDR3 DNA reads as TGCGCCAGCAGCTTGTCAGGGACTTTTGATACGCAGTATTTT. Protein product: CASSLSGTFDTQYF.

On this clone itself: A far larger clone is a single base away, which makes a read error likely. J is TRBJ1-4 and V is TRBV6-1; D call uncertain. Per germline, CDR1 MNHNS and CDR2 SASEGT. The CDR3 has 14 amino acids. The CDR3 loop is CAGSESRNNEKLFF. The CDR3 bases are TGTGCCGGCAGTGAAAGCCGGAATAATGAAAAACTGTTTTTT.

The V and J genes are TRBV7-3 and TRBJ1-2; TRBD1 agrees at 8 bases. The CDR3 has 13 residues. V was pared by 5 bases and J by 8 bases, with 7 bases of the junction left unmatched. The germline V gene has CDR1 SGHTA and CDR2 FQGTGA. DNA for the CDR3: TGTGCCAGCAGCCCGCGGACAGGGAGCGGCTACACCTTC. Translation: CASSPRTGSGYTF.

This chain links TRBV2 with TRBJ2-2; no clear D. V was trimmed by 4 bases and J by 6 bases, leaving 12 bases between them. The length of the CDR3 is 14 residues. The germline gives CDR1 SNHLY, CDR2 FYNNEI. CDR3 in amino acids: CASSVAVSAGELFF. The DNA for the CDR3 is TGTGCCAGCAGTGTTGCGGTTTCCGCCGGGGAGCTGTTTTTT.

The genes are TRBV15 and TRBJ2-1; no clear D. Trimming cost V 0 bases and J 8 bases, with 8 bases left between them. The length of the CDR3 is 13 residues. The germline gives CDR1 LNHNV, CDR2 YYDKDF (reference sequence). The CDR3 bases are TGTGCCACCAGCAGAGATCGAAGGGATGAGCAGTTCTTC. Its translation is CATSRDRRDEQFF.

As for this clone: A far larger clone is off by one base, so a read error is likely. The same CDR3 is also encoded by other DNA sequences in this sample. The CDR3: CASSQEVGGVGETQYF. In nucleotides, the CDR3 is TGTGCCAGCAGCCAAGAAGTGGGTGGAGTTGGAGAGACCCAGTACTTC. V gene TRBV4-2 combines with J gene TRBJ2-5, with D hard to call. This CDR3 is built from 16 residues. The V gene lost 0 bases and the J gene lost 4 bases, with 15 bases spanning the gap. Per the germline V gene, CDR1 is LGHNA and CDR2 is YNFKEQ.

The CDR3 nucleotides are TGTGCCAGCTCAACGAACTACAGAGATAACTATGGCTACACCTTC. Translating gives CASSTNYRDNYGYTF. This chain links TRBV18 with TRBJ1-2; D unresolved. The CDR3 is 15 residues long. Germline CDR1 KGHSH, CDR2 LQKENI. Trimming took off 5 bases at V and 1 base at J, with 14 bases between the two ends.

The chain has TRBV10-3 and TRBJ2-5, with a tentative D call TRBD1 (5 bases). CDR1 ENHRY and CDR2 SYGVKD come from the germline V gene. V shed 3 bases and J shed 1 base, with 12 bases lying between them. CDR3 length: 15 residues. Here the CDR3 reads CAISETDRSQETQYF. The CDR3 DNA reads as TGTGCCATCAGTGAAACCGACAGATCCCAAGAGACCCAGTACTTC.

This chain links TRBV7-2 with TRBJ2-1; 9 bases match TRBD2. The germline gives CDR1 SGHTA, CDR2 FQGNSA. The CDR3 is made up of 15 amino acids. The V and J ends lost 5 bases and 3 bases, in that order; junction bases with no gene match: 5. The CDR3 nucleotides read TGTGCCAGCAGCCATTCTAGCGGGGACTACAATGAGCAGTTCTTC. As protein: CASSHSSGDYNEQFF.

This clone was counted a single time. The rearrangement joins TRBV10-2 to TRBJ1-1; TRBD1 is a possible D gene (5 bases). V lost 0 bases and J lost 4, with 9 bases in between. This CDR3 comprises 14 residues. Germline V gene data show CDR1 as WSHSY and CDR2 as SAAADI. CDR3 protein: CASSESGTGTEAFF. The DNA of the CDR3 is TGCGCCAGCAGTGAGTCAGGGACGGGCACTGAAGCTTTCTTT.

With respect to this clone: A far larger clone is a single base away, which makes a read error likely. The sample contains more than one DNA sequence encoding this CDR3. V is TRBV6-1 and J is TRBJ1-1; possible D gene TRBD1, 5 bases. V lost 5 bases and J 14 bases, leaving 18 bases between the germline ends. Germline CDR1 reads MNHNS; CDR2 reads SASEGT. This CDR3 contains 12 residues. This CDR3 reads CASSLPTGGAFF. The DNA for the CDR3 is TGTGCCAGCAGTCTCCCTACGGGAGGGGCCTTCTTT.

V is TRBV4-3 and J is TRBJ2-3, with 7 bases aligning to TRBD2. The CDR3 contains 17 residues. Germline values: CDR1 LGHNA, CDR2 YSLEER. J was trimmed by 1 base and V by 3 bases; bases with no gene match: 10. This CDR3 is CASSHARLAAGTDTQYF. In DNA form, the CDR3 reads TGCGCCAGCAGCCATGCTCGACTAGCTGCTGGCACAGATACGCAGTATTTT.

Notes on this clone: A far larger clone differs by one base, so this is likely a read error. Other DNA sequences in the same sample also yield this CDR3. The chain couples TRBV29-1 to TRBJ1-1; no reliable D call. Germline CDR1 and CDR2: SQVTM and ANQGSEA. The CDR3 runs to 12 residues. DNA of the CDR3: TGCAGCGTTGAACGGGTCAGCACTGAGGCTTTCTTT. Its translation: CSVERVSTEAFF.

This clone was observed a few times. The chain joins TRBV7-9 to TRBJ1-1; a possible D gene is TRBD1 (5 bases). The CDR3 is 14 amino acids. V was clipped by 10 bases and J by 1 base, with 16 bases between them. Germline-derived CDR1 and CDR2 are SEHNR and FQNEAQ (reference sequence). CDR3 in DNA: TGTGCCACCGAAGGAGGGGCTTCGAACACTGAAGCTTTCTTT. Translation gives CATEGGASNTEAFF.

This chain joins TRBV4-2 and TRBJ1-1; D remains ambiguous. V was shortened by 0 bases and J by 2 bases, with 10 bases between the two germline ends. Germline lookup yields CDR1 LGHNA and CDR2 YNFKEQ. The CDR3 length is 15 residues. The DNA for the CDR3 is TGTGCCAGCAGCCAAGAGGACTCGATTAACACTGAAGCTTTCTTT. It codes for CASSQEDSINTEAFF.

The table lists this clone with a few counts. This rearrangement joins TRBV28 to TRBJ2-5, with no clear D. Germline CDR1 MDHEN, CDR2 SYDVKM. The CDR3 totals 12 residues. V was pared by 4 bases and J by 4 bases, with 7 bases between. CDR3 loop: CASSYAPETQYF. The CDR3 coding sequence is TGTGCCAGCAGTTACGCCCCAGAGACCCAGTACTTC.